The clone carrying this T cell receptor (beta chain) was seen only a few times. Its antigen is as yet unknown. The data were taken from a study of T-cell memory formation after mild COVID-19. 5'RACE, which relied on constant-segment primers, yielded TCR alpha and TCR beta cDNA libraries carrying sample barcodes and UMIs. MiXCR, applied by TCRdb to the 5' RACE reads, yields one record per CDR3 protein. Of tens of thousands of distinct CDR3 sequences in the sample, 9.3% are singletons; the top ten hold over 9.5%. The study's findings and limits: From day 15 to 85, contracting clones were balanced between CD4 and CD8, whereas later expanders leaned toward CD4+.

V lost 0 bases and J 1 base, leaving 17 bases between the germline ends. Germline CDR1 DFQATT, CDR2 SNEGSKA (reference sequence). The CDR3 loop spans 17 amino acids. This rearrangement joins TRBV20-1 to TRBJ2-3, with D unresolved. The clonotype comes from an adult woman who had mild COVID-19 (a few samples of this study predate the infection). Cell type and time point are not known. The material sequenced was PBMCs or a T cell subset sorted from them (not recorded which). CDR3 region: CSARDAQKFSGTDTQYF. In DNA, the CDR3 is TGCAGTGCTAGAGACGCCCAGAAATTCAGTGGCACAGATACGCAGTATTTT.